The clone carrying this T cell receptor (beta chain) came up a few times. Its antigen is unknown. V lost 5 bases and J 13 bases, leaving 12 bases between the germline ends. Germline V gene lookup returns CDR1 SEHNR and CDR2 FQNEAQ (reference sequence). This CDR3 is 12 amino acids long. This sample was taken from a study of CD8 T cells in ankylosing spondylitis. Overall study results and limits: What seemed typical of ankylosing spondylitis blood was a TCR beta motif built from several highly homologous variants. The study looked at matched synovial fluid samples from ankylosing spondylitis patients. Disease-linked clones were reported to be significantly enriched there.

Each TCR beta library was made by quantitative 5'-RACE that incorporated molecular barcodes. TCRdb redid the calling of the 5' RACE reads with MiXCR, one entry per CDR3 protein. The sample consists of 750,000 to 850,000 distinct CDR3 sequences, approximately 10% of them appearing once. Sequenced input: blood, either unsorted or a sorted T cell fraction (not recorded which). The V gene is TRBV7-9, the J gene TRBJ1-6; D perhaps matches TRBD1 (5 bases). The origin of this receptor is a male donor with ankylosing spondylitis. The CDR3 reads CASSPLGAPLHF. For the CDR3, the DNA is TGTGCCAGCAGCCCCCTTGGGGCGCCCCTCCACTTT.